These 8 T cell receptor beta chains share one sample of origin, sequenced in a study of human T cells and chemical hapten exposure. MiXCR, applied by TCRdb to the RACE reads, yields one record per CDR3 protein. The sample carries roughly 260,000 distinct CDR3 sequences, 7.5% to 9% recorded once. Regarding time point: pre-sensitization, week 0. Treatment indicated: therapeutic diphenylcyclopropenone sensitization with weekly scalp DPC. This material consisted of whole blood, taken in connection with sensitization to the hapten diphenylcyclopropenone (DPC). Receptors were obtained from a woman aged 40-49 years with alopecia areata. Some clones in this sample may be carry-over from other donors' samples.

This clonotype was picked up a small number of times. The chain links TRBV7-2 to TRBJ2-4; the D is unclear. This CDR3 comprises 13 residues. The germline V gene has CDR1 SGHTA and CDR2 FQGNSA. The V end lost 4 bases, the J end lost 10 bases, and 14 bases lay between the germline ends. CDR3 DNA sequence: TGTGCCAGCAGCTCCACCTTAGGGCCTATTCAGTACTTC. Translation: CASSSTLGPIQYF.

The rearrangement uses TRBV20-1 and TRBJ1-5; D gene unclear. The V and J ends lost 5 bases and 5 bases respectively, with 13 bases between them. Germline V gene sequence: CDR1 DFQATT, CDR2 SNEGSKA (reference sequence). CDR3 length: 13 residues. The CDR3 nucleotides are TGCAGTGCTGAGGTCTCCCAAGATCAGCCCCAGCATTTT. Translation: CSAEVSQDQPQHF.

In its sample, this clonotype was seen a few times. This chain connects TRBV7-2 to TRBJ2-7, with D unclear. V lost 5 bases and J 0 bases, leaving 14 bases between the germline ends. Germline assignment: CDR1 SGHTA and CDR2 FQGNSA. The CDR3 runs 15 residues. The CDR3 region has the DNA TGTGCCAGCAGCGCCCAACAGTCGCACTCCTACGAGCAGTACTTC. This gives the protein CASSAQQSHSYEQYF.

This clonotype has just a few counts. The chain uses TRBV7-9 and TRBJ1-2, with TRBD1 as a possible D gene (5 bases). The CDR3 has 12 residues. Trimming removed 10 bases from V and 5 bases from J, with 14 bases in between. CDR1 SEHNR and CDR2 FQNEAQ come from the germline V gene (reference sequence). The CDR3 nucleotides read TGTGCCATCCCAGGGACGGCATATGGCTACACCTTC. Protein: CAIPGTAYGYTF.

The J gene is TRBJ2-7, the V gene TRBV29-1, with D maybe TRBD1 (5 bases). The CDR3 totals 12 residues. The V end was cut by 3 bases, the J end by 5 bases, with 11 bases between. CDR1 SQVTM and CDR2 ANQGSEA come from the germline V gene. The CDR3 coding sequence is TGCAGCGTTGACCAGGGTTTCCACGAGCAGTACTTC. Residues: CSVDQGFHEQYF.

This clonotype was counted a few times. V gene TRBV6-2 or TRBV6-3 combines with J gene TRBJ2-7, with 14 bases identical to TRBD2. The CDR3 is 15 amino acids. Germline V gene data show CDR1 as MNHEY and CDR2 as SVGEGT. After removal of 7 bases from V and 2 bases from J, the junction contained 4 bases not matched to a gene. The CDR3 DNA is TGTGCCAGCAACCCGGGACTAGCGGGGGCCTACGAGCAGTACTTC. Residues: CASNPGLAGAYEQYF.

This clonotype appeared a few times. The chain carries TRBV4-3 and TRBJ2-2; TRBD2 agrees at 11 bases. The germline CDR1 and CDR2 sequences are LGHNA and YSLEER. V lost 1 base and J lost 6; bases outside the gene matches: 4. The CDR3 extends over 16 amino acids. CDR3 coding DNA: TGCGCCAGCAGCCAAGGCCGTAGCGGGAGGGCCGGGGAGCTGTTTTTT. As protein: CASSQGRSGRAGELFF.

The gene calls are TRBV12-3 or TRBV12-4 and TRBJ2-7; 10 bases map to TRBD2. The junction had 7 bases not matched to a gene; V was cut back by 8 bases and J by 0 bases. The CDR3 runs 15 residues. The CDR3 spells CASGDSGRSSYEQYF. The CDR3 DNA follows: TGTGCCAGCGGGGATAGCGGGAGGTCCTCCTACGAGCAGTACTTC.